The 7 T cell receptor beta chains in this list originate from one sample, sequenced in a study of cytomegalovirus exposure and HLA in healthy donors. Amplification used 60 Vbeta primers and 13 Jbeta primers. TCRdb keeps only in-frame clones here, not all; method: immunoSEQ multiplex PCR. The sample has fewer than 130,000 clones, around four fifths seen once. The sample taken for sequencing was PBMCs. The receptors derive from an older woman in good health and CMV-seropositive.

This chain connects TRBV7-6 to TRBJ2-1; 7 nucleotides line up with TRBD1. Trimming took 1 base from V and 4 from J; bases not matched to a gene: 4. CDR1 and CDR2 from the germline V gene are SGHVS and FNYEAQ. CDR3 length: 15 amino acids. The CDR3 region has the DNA TGTGCCAGCAGCTTAGTGGGGACAGCTTACAATGAGCAGTTCTTC. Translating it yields CASSLVGTAYNEQFF.

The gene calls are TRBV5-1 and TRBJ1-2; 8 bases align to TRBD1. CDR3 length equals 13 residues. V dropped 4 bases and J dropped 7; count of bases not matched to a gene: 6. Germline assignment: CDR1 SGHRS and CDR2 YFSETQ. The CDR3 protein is CASSTDRASGYTF. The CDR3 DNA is TGCGCCAGCAGCACGGACAGGGCGTCTGGCTACACCTTC.

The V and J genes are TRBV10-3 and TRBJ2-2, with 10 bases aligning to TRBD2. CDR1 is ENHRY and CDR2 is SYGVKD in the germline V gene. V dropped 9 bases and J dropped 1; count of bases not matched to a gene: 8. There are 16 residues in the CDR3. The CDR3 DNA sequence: TGTGCCATTCACAACGGACTAGCGGTGAACACCGGGGAGCTGTTTTTT. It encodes CAIHNGLAVNTGELFF.

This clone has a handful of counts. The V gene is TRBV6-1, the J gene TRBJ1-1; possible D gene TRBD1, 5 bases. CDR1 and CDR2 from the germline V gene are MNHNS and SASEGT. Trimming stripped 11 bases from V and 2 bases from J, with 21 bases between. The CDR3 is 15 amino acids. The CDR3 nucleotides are TGTGCCTCTCGCCGGGGGACCCTAAGTAACACTGAAGCTTTCTTT. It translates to CASRRGTLSNTEAFF.

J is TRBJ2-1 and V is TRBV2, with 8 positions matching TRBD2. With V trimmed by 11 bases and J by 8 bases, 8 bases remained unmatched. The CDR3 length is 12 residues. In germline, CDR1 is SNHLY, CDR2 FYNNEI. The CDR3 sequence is CASQRENDEQFF. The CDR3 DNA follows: TGTGCCTCGCAGCGGGAGAACGATGAGCAGTTCTTC. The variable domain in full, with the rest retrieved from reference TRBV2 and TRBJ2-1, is EPEVTQTPSHQVTQMGQEVILRCVPISNHLYFYWYRQILGQKVEFLVSFYNNEISEKSEIFDDQFSVERPDGSNFTLKIRSTKLEDSAMYFCASQRENDEQFFGPGTRLTVL.

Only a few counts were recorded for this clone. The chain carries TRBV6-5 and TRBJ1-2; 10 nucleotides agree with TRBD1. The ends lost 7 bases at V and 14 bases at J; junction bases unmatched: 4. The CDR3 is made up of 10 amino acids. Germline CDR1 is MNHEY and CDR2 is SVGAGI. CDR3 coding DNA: TGTGCCAGCAAGGGACAGGGGAGTACCTTC. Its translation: CASKGQGSTF.

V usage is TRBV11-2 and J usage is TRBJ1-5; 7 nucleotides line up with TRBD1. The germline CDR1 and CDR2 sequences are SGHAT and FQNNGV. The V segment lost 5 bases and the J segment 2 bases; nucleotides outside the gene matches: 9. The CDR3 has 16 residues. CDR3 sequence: CASSPSRTGGNQPQHF. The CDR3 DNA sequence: TGTGCCAGCAGCCCGTCGCGGACAGGAGGCAATCAGCCCCAGCATTTT. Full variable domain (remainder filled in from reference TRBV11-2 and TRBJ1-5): EAGVAQSPRYKIIEKRQSVAFWCNPISGHATLYWYQQILGQGPKLLIQFQNNGVVDDSQLPKDRFSAERLKGVDSTLKIQPAKLEDSAVYLCASSPSRTGGNQPQHFGDGTRLSIL.